What follows is one T cell receptor (beta chain) and its context. This clonotype showed up just once. Its specific antigen is unknown. There are no base qualities to consult, and no much larger clone falls within one base. Just one read gives weak support. The V and J ends are trimmed by 3 bases and 2 bases, leaving 9 bases between them. Looking up the germline V gene yields CDR1 SGDLS and CDR2 YYNGEE. From cysteine to phenylalanine, the CDR3 is 14 amino acids long. Solely the CDR3 DNA is kept, with 42 bases framed from the first base. This sample was included in a study of precursors of human CD4 cytotoxic T cells (dated by TCRdb to the late 2010s). Regarding the research as a whole: CD4+ memory subsets from around 13 donors in total were covered by the bulk TCR-seq analysis. Sequences for both the TCRalpha and TCRbeta chains came out of the TCR-seq analysis of 11 to 15 donors (table S7). Points the paper makes about the study in general: Compared with TCM and TEM subsets, the IL-7Rhigh and IL-7R- TEMRA subsets had more restricted TCR repertoires, with lower diversity and more expanded clonotypes. Only about 95% of the 14 donors were included in some bulk TCR-seq comparisons, suggesting that not every subset was available for every donor. Expanded effector clonotypes accounted for a larger share of IL-7Rhigh TEMRA clonotypes than of TEM or TCM clonotypes. According to the authors, an observational design in humans cannot definitively determine the direction of differentiation between precursor and effector cells.

To test a precursor-effector relationship among CD4 cytotoxic T cells, bulk UMI-based TCR sequencing was performed on four sorted CD4+ memory subsets (TCM, TEM, IL-7Rhigh TEMRA, IL-7R- TEMRA). Cells were obtained from peripheral blood mononuclear cells that had been isolated from human blood. The instrument given in TCRdb is Illumina MiSeq. The source study handled its data this way. To quantify repertoire diversity, the Shannon-Wiener index was calculated using VDJtools. TCRbeta clonotypes with a clonotype frequency of at least 3 were defined as expanded. TCRdb handled the public reads itself, with Q25 trimming in fastp and clone calling in MiXCR, and kept productive beta chains. Records with the same CDR3 protein are collapsed into one entry carrying the most frequent genes and DNA. The V and J calls shown here were made by TCRdb, not taken from the authors' results. The sample table shows around 700 distinct CDR3 sequences, and around a sixth are seen once. Together, the top ten hold about a tenth of the sample.

Sequencing input: memory CD4+ T cells from blood (PBMCs). The chain joins TRBV9 to TRBJ2-1, with no confident D gene call. The clonotype originates from a human donor in good health. The CDR3 amino acid sequence is: CASSAIGAYNEQFF. Read as DNA, the sequence is TGTGCCAGCAGCGCAATTGGGGCCTACAATGAGCAGTTCTTC. Outside the CDR3, residues come from the reference TRBV9 and TRBJ2-1 proteins, so the full variable domain is: DSGVTQTPKHLITATGQRVTLRCSPRSGDLSVYWYQQSLDQGLQFLIQYYNGEERAKGNILERFSAQQFPDLHSELNLSSLELGDSALYFCASSAIGAYNEQFFGPGTRLTVL.